Listed below are T cell receptor beta chains from one sample, sequenced in a study of blood T cell repertoires in COVID-19. TCRdb's copy holds only in-frame clones and misses some; the assay was immunoSEQ multiplex PCR. The sample yields 350,000 to 550,000 clones, about 89% seen once. The sample consisted of peripheral blood. Receptor source: a woman aged 25 to 45 with acute or convalescent COVID-19. CDR3s include the opening cysteine and the closing phenylalanine or tryptophan. The D gene is left open where the match is weak. Rows give clone size only sometimes, using once, few, many, or a class for an expanded clone.

TRBJ1-6 | - | TRBV6-5 | - | TGTGCCAGCAGGAGAACGGGGGATTCACCCCTCCACTTT | CASRRTGDSPLHF
TRBJ1-2 | few | TRBV5-8 | - | TGTGCCAGCAGCGCCCCCGGGAGATCCTATGGCTACACCTTC | CASSAPGRSYGYTF
TRBJ2-2 | few | TRBV2 | TRBD1 | TGTGCCAGCAGTAACAGGACAGGGACGATAACCGGGGAGCTGTTTTTT | CASSNRTGTITGELFF
TRBJ1-4 | - | TRBV30 | TRBD1 | TGTGCCTGGGAAGGGCCGGGACAGCAAAATGAAAGGTTGTTTTTT | CAWEGPGQQNERLFF
TRBJ2-5 | - | TRBV5-6 | - | TGTGCCAGCAGGCGGGATTTCCAAGAGACCCAGTACTTC | CASRRDFQETQYF
TRBJ1-5 | - | TRBV2 | - | TGTGCCAGCAGTGTCTCGGGGGAGCATCAGCCCCAGCATTTT | CASSVSGEHQPQHF
TRBJ1-1 | - | TRBV27 | - | TGTGCCAGCAGTCTACTTGAATCGGCTGAAGCTTTCTTT | CASSLLESAEAFF
TRBJ2-7 | - | TRBV2 | - | TGTGCCAGCAGTGGAGTGGCAGGGATGACCTACGAGCAGTACTTC | CASSGVAGMTYEQYF
TRBJ2-1 | - | TRBV3-1/TRBV3-2 | - | TGTGCCAGCAGCCAAGTTCGTGGAGGGTCGAGCTCCTACAATGAGCAGTTCTTC | CASSQVRGGSSSYNEQFF
TRBJ1-5 | - | TRBV6-5 | - | TGTGCCAGCAGGTCAGGGGTAAGTCAGTCTCGGCCCCAGCATTTT | CASRSGVSQSRPQHF
TRBJ1-5 | - | TRBV6-5 | - | TGTGCCAGCAGGACAGATCGTAGCAATCAGCCCCAGCATTTT | CASRTDRSNQPQHF
TRBJ1-4 | - | TRBV6-5 | - | TGTGCCAGCAGCCGGACAGCTGCAACTAATGAAAAACTGTTTTTT | CASSRTAATNEKLFF
TRBJ1-1 | - | TRBV18 | - | TGTGCCAGCTCACCAAACATCGCCGAGTCAGGGTTCTTT | CASSPNIAESGFF
TRBJ2-7 | once | TRBV21-1 | - | TGTGCCATTGACCAGGGGGGCATCTCCTACGAGCAGTACTTC | CAIDQGGISYEQYF
TRBJ2-3 | - | TRBV29-1 | TRBD2 | TGCAGCGTTGCGGGAACTAGCGATAGCACAGATACGCAGTATTTT | CSVAGTSDSTDTQYF
TRBJ2-2 | - | TRBV2 | - | TGTGCCAGCAGCGAACAGGGTAGAGCGAACACCGGGGAGCTGTTTTTT | CASSEQGRANTGELFF
TRBJ2-7 | once | TRBV9 | - | TGTGCCAGCAGTCCCGGGCGGGGAGTAGCCTACGAGCAGTACTTC | CASSPGRGVAYEQYF
TRBJ1-1 | - | TRBV27 | - | TGTGCCAGCAGTTTATTGGGGGGGCGGGACACTGAAGCTTTCTTT | CASSLLGGRDTEAFF
TRBJ2-3 | - | TRBV7-2 | TRBD1 | TGTGCCAGCAGCTCCGACAGGGGAGAGTCAGATACGCAGTATTTT | CASSSDRGESDTQYF
TRBJ2-1 | - | TRBV14 | - | TGTGCCAGCAGCCAGTGGTACAGGGTGGTGGTTGGTGAGCAGTTCTTC | CASSQWYRVVVGEQFF
TRBJ1-1 | - | TRBV29-1 | TRBD1 | TGCAGCGCCATGACAGGGGACACTGAAGCTTTCTTT | CSAMTGDTEAFF
TRBJ2-2 | - | TRBV6-5 | TRBD1 | TGTGCCAGCAGAAGGGGGCCCGGGGAGCTGTTTTTT | CASRRGPGELFF
TRBJ2-7 | - | TRBV5-1 | TRBD1 | TGCGCCAGCAGCGTATTTACAGGGGATGCCTACGAGCAGTACTTC | CASSVFTGDAYEQYF
TRBJ1-5 | - | TRBV6-5 | - | TGTGCCAGCAGATCGGACAGAAACTCGATTGGGGCCCAGCATTTT | CASRSDRNSIGAQHF
TRBJ1-4 | once | TRBV2 | - | TGTGCCAGCACCCGGGTTTGGACAGTCCCTGGGAATGAAAAACTGTTTTTT | CASTRVWTVPGNEKLFF
TRBJ2-3 | once | TRBV19 | - | TGTGCCAGTAGTATGGGCAGATTAGGCACAGATACGCAGTATTTT | CASSMGRLGTDTQYF
TRBJ1-1 | once | TRBV4-1 | - | TGCGCCAGCAGCCAAGATATGTGGCAGGGGAACAGAAAAGCTTTCTTT | CASSQDMWQGNRKAFF